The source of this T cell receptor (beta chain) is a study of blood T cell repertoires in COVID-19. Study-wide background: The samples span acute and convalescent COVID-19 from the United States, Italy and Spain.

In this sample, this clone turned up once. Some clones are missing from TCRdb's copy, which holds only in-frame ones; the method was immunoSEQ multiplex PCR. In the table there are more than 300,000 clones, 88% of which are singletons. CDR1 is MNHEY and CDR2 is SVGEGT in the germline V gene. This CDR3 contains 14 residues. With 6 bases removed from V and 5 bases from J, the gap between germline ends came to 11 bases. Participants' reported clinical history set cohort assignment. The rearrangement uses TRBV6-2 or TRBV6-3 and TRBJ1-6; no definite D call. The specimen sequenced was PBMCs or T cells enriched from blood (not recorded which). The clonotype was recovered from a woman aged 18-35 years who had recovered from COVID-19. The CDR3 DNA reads TGTGCCAGCAGCCAGACCGGGAATAATTCACCCCTCCACTTT. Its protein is CASSQTGNNSPLHF.